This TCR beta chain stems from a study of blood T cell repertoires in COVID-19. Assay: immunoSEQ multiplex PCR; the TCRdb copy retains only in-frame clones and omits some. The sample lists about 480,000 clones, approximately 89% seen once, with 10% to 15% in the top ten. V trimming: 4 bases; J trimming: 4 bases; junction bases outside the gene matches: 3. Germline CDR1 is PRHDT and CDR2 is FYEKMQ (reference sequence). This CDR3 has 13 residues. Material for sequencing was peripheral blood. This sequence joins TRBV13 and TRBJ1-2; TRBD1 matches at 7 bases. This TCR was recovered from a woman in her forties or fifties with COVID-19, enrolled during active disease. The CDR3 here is CASSSGTAYGYTF. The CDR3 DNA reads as TGTGCCAGCAGCTCCGGGACAGCCTATGGCTACACCTTC.